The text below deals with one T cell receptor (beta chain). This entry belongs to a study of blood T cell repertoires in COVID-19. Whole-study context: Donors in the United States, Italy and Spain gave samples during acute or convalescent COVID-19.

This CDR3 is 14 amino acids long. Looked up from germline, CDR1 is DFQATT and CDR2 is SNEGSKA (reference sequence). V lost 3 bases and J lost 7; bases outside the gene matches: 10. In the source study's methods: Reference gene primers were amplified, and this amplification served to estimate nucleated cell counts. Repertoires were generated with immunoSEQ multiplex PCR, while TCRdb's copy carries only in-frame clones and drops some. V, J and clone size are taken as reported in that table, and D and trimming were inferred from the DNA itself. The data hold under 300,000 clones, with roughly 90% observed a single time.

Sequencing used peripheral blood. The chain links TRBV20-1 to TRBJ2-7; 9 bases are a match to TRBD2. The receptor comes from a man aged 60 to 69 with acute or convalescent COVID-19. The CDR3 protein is CSASEAGLAIEQYF. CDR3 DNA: TGCAGTGCTAGTGAAGCGGGACTAGCTATTGAGCAGTACTTC.